Detailed here is one TCR beta chain. The length of the CDR3 is 16 residues. The J segment lost 9 bases and the V segment lost 3 bases, leaving 12 bases of the junction unmatched. Germline CDR1 and CDR2: SEHNR and FQNEAQ (reference sequence). In the PCR, 60 Vbeta and 13 Jbeta primers were used. Generated by immunoSEQ multiplex PCR, the TCRdb table keeps only in-frame clones and is missing some. Here the sample spans about 190,000 clones, roughly 80% being singletons. These data originate in a study of cytomegalovirus exposure and HLA in healthy donors. This sequence joins TRBV7-9 and TRBJ2-7; TRBD1 matches 12 bases. Specimen: PBMCs. The receptor comes from a man between 40 and 49 years old in good health and CMV-seropositive. DNA of the CDR3: TGTGCCAGCAGCTTTAAACCGGGACAGGGGGCCCGCTTGCAGTACTTC. Translating gives CASSFKPGQGARLQYF.